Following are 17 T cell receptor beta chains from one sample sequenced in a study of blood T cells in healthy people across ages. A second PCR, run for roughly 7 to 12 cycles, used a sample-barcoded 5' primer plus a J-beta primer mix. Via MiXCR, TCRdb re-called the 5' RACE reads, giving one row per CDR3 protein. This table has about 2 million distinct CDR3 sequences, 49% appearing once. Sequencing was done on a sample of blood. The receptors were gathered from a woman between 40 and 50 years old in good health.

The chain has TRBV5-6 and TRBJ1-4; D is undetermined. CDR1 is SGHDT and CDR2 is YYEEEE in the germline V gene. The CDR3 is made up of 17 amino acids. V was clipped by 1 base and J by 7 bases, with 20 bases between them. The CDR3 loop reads CASSLIRTTGSSEKLFF. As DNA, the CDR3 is TGTGCCAGCAGCTTGATCCGAACGACGGGATCTAGTGAAAAACTGTTTTTT.

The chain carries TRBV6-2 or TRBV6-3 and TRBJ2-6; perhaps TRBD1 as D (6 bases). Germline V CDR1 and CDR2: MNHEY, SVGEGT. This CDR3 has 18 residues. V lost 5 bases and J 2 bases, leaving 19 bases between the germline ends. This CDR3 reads CASSADSQTAAGANVLTF. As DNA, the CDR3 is TGTGCCAGCAGTGCGGACAGCCAAACGGCCGCTGGGGCCAACGTCCTGACTTTC.

CDR3: CASSSDRGSNYGYTF. In DNA, the CDR3 is TGTGCCAGCAGTTCCGACAGGGGGAGTAACTATGGCTACACCTTC. This chain uses TRBV6-6 with TRBJ1-2; 9 bases map to TRBD1. The germline V gene has CDR1 MNHNY and CDR2 SVGAGI (reference sequence). V lost 4 bases, J lost 1 base, and 4 bases stayed unmatched. This CDR3 spans 15 amino acids.

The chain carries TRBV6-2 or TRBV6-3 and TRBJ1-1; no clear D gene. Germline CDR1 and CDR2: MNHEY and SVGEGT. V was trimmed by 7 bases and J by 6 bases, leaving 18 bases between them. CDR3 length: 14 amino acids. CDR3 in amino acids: CASNPDVEVPEAFF. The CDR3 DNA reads TGTGCCAGCAACCCGGACGTGGAGGTACCTGAAGCTTTCTTT.

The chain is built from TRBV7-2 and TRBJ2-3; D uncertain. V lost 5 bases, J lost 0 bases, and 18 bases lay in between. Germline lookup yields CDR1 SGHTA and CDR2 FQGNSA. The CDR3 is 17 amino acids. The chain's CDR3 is CASSQRPPTISTDTQYF. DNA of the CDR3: TGTGCCAGCAGCCAAAGACCCCCTACCATTAGCACAGATACGCAGTATTTT.

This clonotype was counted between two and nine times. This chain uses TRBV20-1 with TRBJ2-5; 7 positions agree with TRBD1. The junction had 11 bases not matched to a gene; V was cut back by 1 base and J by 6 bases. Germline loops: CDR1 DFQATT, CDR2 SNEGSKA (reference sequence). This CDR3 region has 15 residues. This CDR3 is CSARVGETGLKTQYF. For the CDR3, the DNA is TGCAGTGCTAGAGTGGGGGAGACAGGGCTAAAGACCCAGTACTTC.

CDR3 sequence reads: CASSAGWYEQYF. CDR3 sequence (DNA): TGTGCCAGCTCAGCAGGGTGGTACGAGCAGTACTTC. This rearrangement joins TRBV28 to TRBJ2-7, with D perhaps matching TRBD1 (5 bases). V was cut by 8 bases and J by 4 bases, with 12 bases left in between. Germline values: CDR1 MDHEN, CDR2 SYDVKM. The CDR3 covers 12 residues.

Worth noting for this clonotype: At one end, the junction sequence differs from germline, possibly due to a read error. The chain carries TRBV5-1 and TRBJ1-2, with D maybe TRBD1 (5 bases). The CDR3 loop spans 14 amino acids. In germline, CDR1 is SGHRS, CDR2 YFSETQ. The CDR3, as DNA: TGCGCCAACAGCTTGGGGACGGGGATAGCTGGCTACACCTTC. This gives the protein CANSLGTGIAGYTF.

Here the CDR3 DNA reads TGTGCCAGCAGCTTAAATCCTCGGGACAGGGTGGCAGGAAAGGCTGAAGCTTTCTTT. It translates to CASSLNPRDRVAGKAEAFF. The rearrangement links TRBV7-2 to TRBJ1-1, with TRBD1 matching 9 bases. J lost 6 bases, V lost 2 bases, and 19 bases had no gene match. There are 19 residues in the CDR3. The germline V gene encodes CDR1 SGHTA and CDR2 FQGNSA.

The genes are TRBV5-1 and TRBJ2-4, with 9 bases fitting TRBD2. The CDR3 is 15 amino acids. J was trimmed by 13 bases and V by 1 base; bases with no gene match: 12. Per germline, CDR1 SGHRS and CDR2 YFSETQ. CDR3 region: CASSLLGGGEGEQYF. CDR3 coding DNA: TGCGCCAGCAGCTTGCTTGGCGGGGGGGAAGGTGAGCAGTACTTC.

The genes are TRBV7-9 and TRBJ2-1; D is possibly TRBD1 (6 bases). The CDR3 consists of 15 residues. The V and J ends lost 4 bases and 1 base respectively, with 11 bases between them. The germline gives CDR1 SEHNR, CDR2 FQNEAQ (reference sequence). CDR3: CASSSGHGSYNEQFF. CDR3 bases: TGTGCCAGCAGCTCGGGACATGGTTCCTACAATGAGCAGTTCTTC.

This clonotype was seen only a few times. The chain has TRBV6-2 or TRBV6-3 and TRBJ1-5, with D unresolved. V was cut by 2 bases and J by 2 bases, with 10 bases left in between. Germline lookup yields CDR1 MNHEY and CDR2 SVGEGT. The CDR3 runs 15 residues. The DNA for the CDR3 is TGTGCCAGCAGTTACAGACGGCAGGGCAATCAGCCCCAGCATTTT. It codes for CASSYRRQGNQPQHF.

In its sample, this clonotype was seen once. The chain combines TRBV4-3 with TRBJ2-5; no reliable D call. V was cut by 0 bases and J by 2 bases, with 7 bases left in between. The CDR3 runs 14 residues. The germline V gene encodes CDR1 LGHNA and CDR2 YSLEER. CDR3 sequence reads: CASSQENRQETQYF. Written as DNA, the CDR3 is TGCGCCAGCAGCCAAGAAAACAGACAAGAGACCCAGTACTTC.

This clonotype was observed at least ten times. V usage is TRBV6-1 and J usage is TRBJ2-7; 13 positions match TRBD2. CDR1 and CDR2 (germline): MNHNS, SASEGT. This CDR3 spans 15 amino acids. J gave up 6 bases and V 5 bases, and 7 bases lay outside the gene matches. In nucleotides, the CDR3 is TGTGCCAGCAGTAAACTAGCGGGGGGGACCCTCGAGCAGTACTTC. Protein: CASSKLAGGTLEQYF.

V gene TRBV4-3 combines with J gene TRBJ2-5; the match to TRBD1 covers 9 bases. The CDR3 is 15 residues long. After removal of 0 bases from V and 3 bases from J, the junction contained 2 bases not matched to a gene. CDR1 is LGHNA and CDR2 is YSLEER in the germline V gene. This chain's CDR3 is CASSQDWTGEETQYF. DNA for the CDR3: TGCGCCAGCAGCCAAGATTGGACAGGGGAAGAGACCCAGTACTTC.

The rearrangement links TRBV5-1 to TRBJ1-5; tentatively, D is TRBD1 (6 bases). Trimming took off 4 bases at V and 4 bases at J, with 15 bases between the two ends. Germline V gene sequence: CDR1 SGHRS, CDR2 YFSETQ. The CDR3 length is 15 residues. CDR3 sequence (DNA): TGCGCCAGCAGCGAGGGGGTTCAAATGAATCAGCCCCAGCATTTT. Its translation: CASSEGVQMNQPQHF.

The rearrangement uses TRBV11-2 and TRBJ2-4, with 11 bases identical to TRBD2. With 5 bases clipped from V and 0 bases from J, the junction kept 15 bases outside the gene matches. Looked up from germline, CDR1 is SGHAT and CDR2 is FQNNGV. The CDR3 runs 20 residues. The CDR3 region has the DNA TGTGCCAGCAGCCCTCGCCTGGGGCTAGCGGGGGGACTAGCCAAAAACATTCAGTACTTC. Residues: CASSPRLGLAGGLAKNIQYF.